The 18 T cell receptor beta chains below come from one sample, sequenced in a study of blood T cell repertoires in COVID-19. TCRdb's table, derived via immunoSEQ multiplex PCR, lists solely in-frame clones and lacks some. Among about 180,000 clones, around 83% were seen once, and the ten largest hold around 6.2%. The specimen was PBMCs or T cells enriched from blood (not recorded which). These receptors were collected from a man aged 40-50 years who had recovered from COVID-19.

V is TRBV30 and J is TRBJ2-7, with D tentatively TRBD2 (7 bases). The germline V and J ends were trimmed by 3 bases and 3 bases, with 15 bases remaining between them. CDR3 length: 14 amino acids. Germline V CDR1 and CDR2: GTSNPN, SVGIG (reference sequence). The CDR3 coding sequence is TGTGCCTGGAGGAACTCGGGGGGCCACTACGAGCAGTACTTC. Its protein product is CAWRNSGGHYEQYF.

The chain has TRBV28 and TRBJ1-1, with unresolved D. This CDR3 region has 13 residues. The germline gives CDR1 MDHEN, CDR2 SYDVKM. V was clipped by 0 bases and J by 2 bases, with 4 bases between them. CDR3 protein: CASSLWSNTEAFF. The DNA of the CDR3 is TGTGCCAGCAGTTTATGGAGTAACACTGAAGCTTTCTTT.

The count of this clone is one. The chain combines TRBV3-1 (or the pseudogene TRBV3-2) with TRBJ2-7; 10 bases match TRBD2. CDR1 is LGHDT, CDR2 YNNKEL, per germline (reference sequence). The CDR3 contains 15 residues. The junction had 2 bases not matched to a gene; V was cut back by 1 base and J by 2 bases. CDR3 nucleotides: TGTGCCAGCAGCCAAGCAGCGGGGGGGACCTACGAGCAGTACTTC. It translates to CASSQAAGGTYEQYF.

V usage is TRBV13 and J usage is TRBJ2-7, with TRBD2 matching over 11 bases. Germline V gene lookup returns CDR1 PRHDT and CDR2 FYEKMQ (reference sequence). This CDR3 is built from 15 residues. Trimming removed 4 bases from V and 2 bases from J; junction bases left unmatched: 4. The CDR3 spells CASSYGTSGAYEQYF. In DNA form, the CDR3 reads TGTGCCAGCAGCTATGGGACTAGCGGAGCCTACGAGCAGTACTTC.

The CDR3 sequence: CASRTRENGELFF. The CDR3 DNA is TGTGCCAGCAGAACCAGGGAAAACGGGGAGCTGTTTTTT. The chain links TRBV6-5 to TRBJ2-2, with D possibly matching TRBD1 (5 bases). This CDR3 spans 13 amino acids. Trimming took off 6 bases at V and 7 bases at J, with 12 bases between the two ends. Germline-derived CDR1 and CDR2 are MNHEY and SVGAGI.

The gene calls are TRBV27 and TRBJ2-5; no clear D gene. CDR1 and CDR2 (germline): MNHEY, SMNVEV (reference sequence). V was trimmed by 4 bases and J by 4 bases, leaving 19 bases between them. The CDR3 contains 16 residues. CDR3 nucleotide sequence: TGTGCCAGCAGTTCATACCAGGATCCCGGTAGAGAGACCCAGTACTTC. Translated: CASSSYQDPGRETQYF.

The sample holds one count of this clone. V and J are TRBV19 and TRBJ1-2, with 7 bases that match TRBD1. Trimming at V came to 1 base and at J to 0 bases, leaving 11 bases not matched to a gene. Germline-derived CDR1 and CDR2 are LNHDA and SQIVND (reference sequence). The CDR3 totals 18 residues. The CDR3 DNA reads as TGTGCCAGTAGTATAGCGACAGGGCTGCAATTGCCTAACTATGGCTACACCTTC. It encodes CASSIATGLQLPNYGYTF.

This clone came up a few times. The rearrangement links TRBV7-9 to TRBJ1-2, with 8 bases aligning to TRBD1. The length of the CDR3 is 15 residues. The germline V gene encodes CDR1 SEHNR and CDR2 FQNEAQ (reference sequence). V gave up 5 bases and J gave up 2 bases; unmatched junction bases: 7. The DNA of the CDR3 is TGTGCCAGCAGCCCAGAACAGGGGGTAAACTATGGCTACACCTTC. Amino acids: CASSPEQGVNYGYTF. Full variable domain (missing parts from reference TRBV7-9 and TRBJ1-2): DTGVSQNPRHKITKRGQNVTFRCDPISEHNRLYWYRQTLGQGPEFLTYFQNEAQLEKSRLLSDRFSAERPKGSFSTLEIQRTEQGDSAMYLCASSPEQGVNYGYTFGSGTRLTVV.

The chain is built from TRBV5-1 and TRBJ2-5, with 10 bases matching TRBD1. The V gene's germline CDR1 is SGHRS and CDR2 YFSETQ. V lost 7 bases to trimming and J lost 7 bases; unmatched junction nucleotides: 7. CDR3 size: 13 residues. The chain's CDR3 is CASGPGQGGTQYF. The CDR3 region has the DNA TGCGCCAGCGGCCCTGGACAGGGGGGGACCCAGTACTTC. The variable domain in full, with the rest retrieved from reference TRBV5-1 and TRBJ2-5, is KAGVTQTPRYLIKTRGQQVTLSCSPISGHRSVSWYQQTPGQGLQFLFEYFSETQRNKGNFPGRFSGRQFSNSRSEMNVSTLELGDSALYLCASGPGQGGTQYFGPGTRLLVL.

The chain has TRBV3-1 (or the pseudogene TRBV3-2) and TRBJ2-7; 7 bases are shared with TRBD1. Germline V gives CDR1 LGHDT, CDR2 YNNKEL (reference sequence). The CDR3 totals 14 residues. V shed 4 bases and J 2 bases; nucleotides not matched to a gene: 5. For the CDR3, the DNA is TGTGCCAGCAGCCCGACAGGGTCTGCCTACGAGCAGTACTTC. Protein sequence: CASSPTGSAYEQYF.

The chain couples TRBV5-4 to TRBJ1-2; tentative D call: TRBD1 (5 bases). Between the trimmed V and J ends, which lost 6 bases and 4 bases, there was a span of 19 bases. Looked up from germline, CDR1 is SGHNT and CDR2 is YYREEE (reference sequence). This CDR3 has 15 amino acids. The chain's CDR3 is CASTDRQSRLYGYTF. For the CDR3, the DNA is TGTGCCAGCACCGACCGACAGAGCAGACTCTATGGCTACACCTTC.

The chain is built from TRBV19 and TRBJ1-5; D unclear. There are 15 residues in the CDR3. The ends were cut back, 7 bases at V and 0 bases at J, with 13 bases in the middle. Per the germline V gene, CDR1 is LNHDA and CDR2 is SQIVND (reference sequence). The CDR3 bases are TGTGCCAGTACCGGGAGGGAAGTTAGCAATCAGCCCCAGCATTTT. Amino acids: CASTGREVSNQPQHF.

The rearrangement links TRBV30 to TRBJ1-3, with no clear D. V shed 3 bases and J shed 4 bases, with 10 bases lying between them. From germline, CDR1 is GTSNPN and CDR2 SVGIG (reference sequence). The CDR3 totals 13 residues. CDR3 in amino acids: CAWSMIGGNTIYF. CDR3 DNA: TGTGCCTGGAGCATGATCGGGGGAAACACCATATATTTT. Together with reference TRBV30 and TRBJ1-3, the CDR3 gives the full variable domain: SQTIHQWPATLVQPVGSPLSLECTVEGTSNPNLYWYRQAAGRGLQLLFYSVGIGQISSEVPQNLSASRPQDRQFILSSKKLLLSDSGFYLCAWSMIGGNTIYFGEGSWLTVV.

V and J are TRBV7-6 and TRBJ1-2; possible D gene TRBD1, 6 bases. The germline V gene encodes CDR1 SGHVS and CDR2 FNYEAQ. V was pared by 1 base and J by 7 bases, with 10 bases between. CDR3 length equals 13 residues. CDR3 region: CASSLDRVGGYTF. As DNA, the CDR3 is TGTGCCAGCAGCTTAGACAGGGTCGGTGGCTACACCTTC.

The V call is TRBV12-3 or TRBV12-4, the J call TRBJ1-2, with a possible D match to TRBD1 (6 bases). The ends were cut back, 5 bases at V and 12 bases at J, with 13 bases in the middle. The length of the CDR3 is 11 residues. CDR3 amino acids: CASSPGDTNTF. CDR3 nucleotides: TGTGCCAGCAGTCCCGGGGACACCAACACCTTC.

This sequence joins TRBV12-3 or TRBV12-4 and TRBJ2-7; 7 bases match TRBD1. The CDR3 spans 13 residues. V dropped 7 bases and J dropped 7; count of bases not matched to a gene: 10. CDR3 residues: CASNLDRSGEQYF. The DNA of the CDR3 is TGTGCCAGCAATTTGGACAGGAGTGGGGAGCAGTACTTC.

The chain combines TRBV30 with TRBJ1-3; D is perhaps TRBD1 (6 bases). The germline V gene has CDR1 GTSNPN and CDR2 SVGIG (reference sequence). This CDR3 is built from 14 residues. Trimming removed 5 bases at V and 0 bases at J, with 11 bases between. The DNA of the CDR3 is TGTGCCTGGGGACAGTCCCCCTCTGGAAACACCATATATTTT. It codes for CAWGQSPSGNTIYF.

This rearrangement joins TRBV7-9 to TRBJ1-2; 7 bases map to TRBD1. This CDR3 is built from 14 residues. The V and J ends lost 5 bases and 2 bases, in that order; junction bases with no gene match: 5. The germline gives CDR1 SEHNR, CDR2 FQNEAQ (reference sequence). CDR3 sequence: CASSTQGSNYGYTF. Written as DNA, the CDR3 is TGTGCCAGCAGCACACAGGGGTCGAACTATGGCTACACCTTC.